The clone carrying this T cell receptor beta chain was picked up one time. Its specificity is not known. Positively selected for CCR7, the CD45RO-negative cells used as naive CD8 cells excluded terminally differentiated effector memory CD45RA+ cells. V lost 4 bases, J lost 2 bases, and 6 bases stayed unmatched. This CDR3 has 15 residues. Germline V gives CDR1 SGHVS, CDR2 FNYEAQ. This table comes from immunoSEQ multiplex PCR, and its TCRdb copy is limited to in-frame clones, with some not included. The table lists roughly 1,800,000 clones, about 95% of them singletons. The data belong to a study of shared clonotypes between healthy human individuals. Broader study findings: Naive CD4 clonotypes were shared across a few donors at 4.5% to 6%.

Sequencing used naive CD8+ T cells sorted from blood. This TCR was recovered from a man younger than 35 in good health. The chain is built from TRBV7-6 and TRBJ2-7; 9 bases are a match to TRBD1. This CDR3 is CASSYGQGITYEQYF. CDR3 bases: TGTGCCAGCAGCTACGGACAGGGGATAACCTACGAGCAGTACTTC.